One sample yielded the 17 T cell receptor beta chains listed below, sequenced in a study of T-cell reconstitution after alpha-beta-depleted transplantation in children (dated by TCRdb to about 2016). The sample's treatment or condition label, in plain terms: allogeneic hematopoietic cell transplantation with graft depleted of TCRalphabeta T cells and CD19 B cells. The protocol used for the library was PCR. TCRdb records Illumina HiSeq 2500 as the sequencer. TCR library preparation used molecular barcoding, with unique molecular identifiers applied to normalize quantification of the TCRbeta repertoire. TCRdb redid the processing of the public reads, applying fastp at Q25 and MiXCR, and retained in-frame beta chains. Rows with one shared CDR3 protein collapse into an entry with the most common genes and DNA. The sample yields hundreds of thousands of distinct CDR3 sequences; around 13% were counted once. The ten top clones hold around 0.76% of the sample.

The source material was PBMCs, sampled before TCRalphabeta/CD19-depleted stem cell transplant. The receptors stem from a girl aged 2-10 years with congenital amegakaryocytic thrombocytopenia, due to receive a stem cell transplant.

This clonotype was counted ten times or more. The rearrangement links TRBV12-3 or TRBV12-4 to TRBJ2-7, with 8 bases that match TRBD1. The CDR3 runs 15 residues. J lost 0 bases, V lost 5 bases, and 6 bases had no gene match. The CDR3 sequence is CASSPGTGISYEQYF. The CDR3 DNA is TGTGCCAGCAGTCCAGGGACAGGTATCTCCTACGAGCAGTACTTC.

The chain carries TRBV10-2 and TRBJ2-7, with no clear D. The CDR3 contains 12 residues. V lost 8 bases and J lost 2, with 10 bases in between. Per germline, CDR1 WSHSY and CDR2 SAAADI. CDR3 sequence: CASGTEPYEQYF. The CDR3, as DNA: TGCGCCAGCGGTACTGAACCCTACGAGCAGTACTTC.

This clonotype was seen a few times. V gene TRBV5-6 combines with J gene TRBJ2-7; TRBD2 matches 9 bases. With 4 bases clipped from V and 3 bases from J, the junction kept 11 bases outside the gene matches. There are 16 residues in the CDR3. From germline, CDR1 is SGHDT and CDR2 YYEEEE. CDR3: CASSHRGLAGLYEQYF. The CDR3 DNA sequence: TGTGCCAGCAGCCACAGAGGGCTAGCGGGACTCTACGAGCAGTACTTC.

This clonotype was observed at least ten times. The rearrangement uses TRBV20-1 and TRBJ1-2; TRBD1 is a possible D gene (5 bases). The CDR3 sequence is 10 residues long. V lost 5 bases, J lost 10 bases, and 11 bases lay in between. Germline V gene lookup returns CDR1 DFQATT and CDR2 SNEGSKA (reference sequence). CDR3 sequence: CSAWDAVYTF. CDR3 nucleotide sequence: TGCAGTGCTTGGGACGCAGTCTACACCTTC.

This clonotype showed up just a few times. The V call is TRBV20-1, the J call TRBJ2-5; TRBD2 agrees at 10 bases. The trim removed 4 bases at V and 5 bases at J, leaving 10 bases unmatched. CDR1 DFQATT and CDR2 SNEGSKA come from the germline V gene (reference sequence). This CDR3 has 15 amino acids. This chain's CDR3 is CSAKGSSGSEETQYF. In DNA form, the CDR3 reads TGCAGTGCTAAGGGGTCTAGCGGGAGTGAGGAGACCCAGTACTTC.

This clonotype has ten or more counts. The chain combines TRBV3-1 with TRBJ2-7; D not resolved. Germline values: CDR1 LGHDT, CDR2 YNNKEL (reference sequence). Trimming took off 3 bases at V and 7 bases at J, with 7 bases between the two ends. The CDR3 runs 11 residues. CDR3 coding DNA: TGTGCCAGCAGCCATTACCGGGAGCAGTACTTC. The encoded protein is CASSHYREQYF.

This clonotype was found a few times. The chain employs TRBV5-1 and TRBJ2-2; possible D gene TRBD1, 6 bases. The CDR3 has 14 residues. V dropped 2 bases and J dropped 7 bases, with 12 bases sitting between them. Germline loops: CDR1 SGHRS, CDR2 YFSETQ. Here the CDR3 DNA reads TGCGCCAGCAGCTTATACAGGGCGGACGGGGAGCTGTTTTTT. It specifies CASSLYRADGELFF.

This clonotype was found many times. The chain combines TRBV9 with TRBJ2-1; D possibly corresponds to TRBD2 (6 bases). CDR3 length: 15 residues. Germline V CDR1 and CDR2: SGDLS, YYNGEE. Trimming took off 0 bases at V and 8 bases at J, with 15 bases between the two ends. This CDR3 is CASSVASGEVYEQFF. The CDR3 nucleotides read TGTGCCAGCAGCGTAGCGTCGGGAGAAGTTTATGAGCAGTTCTTC.

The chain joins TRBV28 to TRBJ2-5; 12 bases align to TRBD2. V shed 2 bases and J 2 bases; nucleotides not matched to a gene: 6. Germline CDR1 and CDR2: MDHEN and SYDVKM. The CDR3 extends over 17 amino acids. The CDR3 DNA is TGTGCCAGCAGTTTAGGACTAGCGGGAATGATACAAGAGACCCAGTACTTC. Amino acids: CASSLGLAGMIQETQYF.

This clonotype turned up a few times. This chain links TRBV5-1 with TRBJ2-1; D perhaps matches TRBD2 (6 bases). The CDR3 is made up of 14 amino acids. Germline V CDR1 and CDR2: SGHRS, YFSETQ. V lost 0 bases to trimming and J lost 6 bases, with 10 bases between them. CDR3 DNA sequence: TGCGCCAGCAGCTTGGAGACACTAGCCAATGAGCAGTTCTTC. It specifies CASSLETLANEQFF.

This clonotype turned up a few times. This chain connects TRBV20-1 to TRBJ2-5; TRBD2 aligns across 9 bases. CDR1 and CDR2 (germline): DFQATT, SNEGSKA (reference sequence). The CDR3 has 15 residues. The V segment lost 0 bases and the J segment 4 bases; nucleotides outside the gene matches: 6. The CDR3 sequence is CSAREASGIGETQYF. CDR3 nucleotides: TGCAGTGCTAGAGAAGCTAGCGGGATAGGAGAGACCCAGTACTTC.

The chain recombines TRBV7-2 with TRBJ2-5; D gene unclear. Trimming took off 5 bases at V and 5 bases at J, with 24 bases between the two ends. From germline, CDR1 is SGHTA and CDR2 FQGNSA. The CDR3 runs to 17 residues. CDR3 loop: CASSRAHYRVRLETQYF. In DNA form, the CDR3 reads TGTGCCAGCAGCCGAGCCCACTACCGCGTGAGGTTGGAGACCCAGTACTTC. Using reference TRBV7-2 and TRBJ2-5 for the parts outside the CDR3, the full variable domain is GAGVSQSPSNKVTEKGKDVELRCDPISGHTALYWYRQSLGQGLEFLIYFQGNSAPDKSGLPSDRFSAERTGGSVSTLTIQRTQQEDSAVYLCASSRAHYRVRLETQYFGPGTRLLVL.

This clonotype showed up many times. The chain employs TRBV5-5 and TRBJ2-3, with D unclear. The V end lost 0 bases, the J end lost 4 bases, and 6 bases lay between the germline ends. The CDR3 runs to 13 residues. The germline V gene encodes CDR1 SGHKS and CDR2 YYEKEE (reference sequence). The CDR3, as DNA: TGTGCCAGCAGCTTGGTTCCGGCAGATACGCAGTATTTT. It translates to CASSLVPADTQYF. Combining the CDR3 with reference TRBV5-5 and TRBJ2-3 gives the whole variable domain DAGVTQSPTHLIKTRGQQVTLRCSPISGHKSVSWYQQVLGQGPQFIFQYYEKEERGRGNFPDRFSARQFPNYSSELNVNALLLGDSALYLCASSLVPADTQYFGPGTRLTVL.

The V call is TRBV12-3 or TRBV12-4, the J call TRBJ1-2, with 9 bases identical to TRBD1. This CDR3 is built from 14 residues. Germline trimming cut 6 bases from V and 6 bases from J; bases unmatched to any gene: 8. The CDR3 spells CASRRQGESDGYTF. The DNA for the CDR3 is TGTGCCAGCAGAAGACAGGGGGAAAGTGATGGCTACACCTTC.

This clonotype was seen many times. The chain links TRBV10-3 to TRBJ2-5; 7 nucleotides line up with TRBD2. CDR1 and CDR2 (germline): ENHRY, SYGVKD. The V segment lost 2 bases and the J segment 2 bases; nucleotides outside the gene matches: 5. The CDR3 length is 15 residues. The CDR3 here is CAISEAGVRQETQYF. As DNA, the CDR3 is TGTGCCATCAGTGAGGCGGGAGTGAGACAAGAGACCCAGTACTTC.

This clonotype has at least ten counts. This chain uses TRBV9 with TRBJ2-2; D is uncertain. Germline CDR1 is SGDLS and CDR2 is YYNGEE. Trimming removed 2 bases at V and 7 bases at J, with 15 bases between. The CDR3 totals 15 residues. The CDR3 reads CASSVNPNTGGELFF. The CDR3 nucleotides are TGTGCCAGCAGCGTTAACCCTAACACCGGCGGGGAGCTGTTTTTT. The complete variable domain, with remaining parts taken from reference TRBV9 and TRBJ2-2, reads DSGVTQTPKHLITATGQRVTLRCSPRSGDLSVYWYQQSLDQGLQFLIQYYNGEERAKGNILERFSAQQFPDLHSELNLSSLELGDSALYFCASSVNPNTGGELFFGEGSRLTVL.

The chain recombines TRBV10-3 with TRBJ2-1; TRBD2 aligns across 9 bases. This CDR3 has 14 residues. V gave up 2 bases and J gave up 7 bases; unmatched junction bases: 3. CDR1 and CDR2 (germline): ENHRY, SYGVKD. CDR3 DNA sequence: TGTGCCATCAGTGAGGGGCGGGAGGGGAATGAGCAGTTCTTC. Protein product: CAISEGREGNEQFF.